The 12 T cell receptor beta chains in this list originate from one sample, sequenced in a study of T cell repertoires in cytomegalovirus infection. TCRdb re-analysed the reads in MiXCR, keeping a single row per CDR3 protein. This sample yields approximately 190,000 distinct CDR3 sequences, of which 8.5% to 10% are seen a single time; about 4.2% belongs to the top ten. Sequencing was done on a sample of PBMCs. The source of these receptors is a human donor in good health (CMV status not recorded). Some clones in this sample may be carry-over from other donors' samples.

Many counts were recorded for this clonotype. The V and J genes are TRBV7-8 and TRBJ2-2; the D is unclear. CDR1 SGHVS and CDR2 FQNEAQ come from the germline V gene. The CDR3 has 14 residues. Deletions cut 0 bases from V and 5 bases from J, with 7 bases between. CDR3 protein: CASSLAGITGELFF. The CDR3 DNA sequence: TGTGCCAGCAGCTTAGCAGGAATTACCGGGGAGCTGTTTTTT.

This clonotype was counted only a few times. The CDR3 DNA is TGCGCCAGCAGCCGGGACAGGCCGGATGAAAAACTGTTTTTT. Translated: CASSRDRPDEKLFF. V gene TRBV5-1 combines with J gene TRBJ1-4; 8 bases are shared with TRBD1. The V gene's germline CDR1 is SGHRS and CDR2 YFSETQ. The V gene end was trimmed by 4 bases and the J gene end by 6 bases; junction bases not matched to a gene: 5. The length of the CDR3 is 14 residues. Combining the CDR3 with reference TRBV5-1 and TRBJ1-4 gives the whole variable domain KAGVTQTPRYLIKTRGQQVTLSCSPISGHRSVSWYQQTPGQGLQFLFEYFSETQRNKGNFPGRFSGRQFSNSRSEMNVSTLELGDSALYLCASSRDRPDEKLFFGSGTQLSVL.

This clonotype was seen many times. This chain uses TRBV7-9 with TRBJ1-2; a weak D match, TRBD1 (6 bases). V lost 5 bases, J lost 1 base, and 17 bases lay in between. This CDR3 is 16 amino acids long. Germline CDR1 is SEHNR and CDR2 is FQNEAQ (reference sequence). CDR3 amino acids: CASSRRASGVNYGYTF. CDR3 coding DNA: TGTGCCAGCAGCCGCCGGGCGTCAGGGGTTAACTATGGCTACACCTTC. The full variable domain, in which reference TRBV7-9 and TRBJ1-2 provide the parts outside the CDR3, is DTGVSQNPRHKITKRGQNVTFRCDPISEHNRLYWYRQTLGQGPEFLTYFQNEAQLEKSRLLSDRFSAERPKGSFSTLEIQRTEQGDSAMYLCASSRRASGVNYGYTFGSGTRLTVV.

This clonotype was counted at least ten times. The chain joins TRBV7-2 to TRBJ2-7; 13 nucleotides match TRBD2. CDR1 is SGHTA and CDR2 is FQGNSA in the germline V gene. The trim removed 6 bases at V and 4 bases at J, leaving 9 bases unmatched. This CDR3 has 16 residues. The CDR3 DNA reads TGTGCCAGCAGACCTACTAGCGGGAGGGCTTCTTACGAGCAGTACTTC. Its protein is CASRPTSGRASYEQYF.

The rearrangement uses TRBV24-1 and TRBJ1-2; D is ambiguous. Trimming removed 2 bases at V and 6 bases at J, with 6 bases between. This CDR3 has 12 residues. Germline V CDR1 and CDR2: KGHDR, SFDVKD. The CDR3 DNA sequence: TGTGCCACCAGTGATTCAGGACATGGCTACACCTTC. Its translation is CATSDSGHGYTF.

This clonotype occurred many times. The J gene is TRBJ1-4, the V gene TRBV7-2; weak D call: TRBD1 (5 bases). Trimming left V 4 bases short and J 7 bases short, with 16 bases between. Germline CDR1 and CDR2: SGHTA and FQGNSA. The length of the CDR3 is 15 residues. The CDR3 here is CASSSLGGSAEKLFF. The CDR3 nucleotides read TGTGCCAGCAGCTCCCTGGGGGGATCGGCTGAAAAACTGTTTTTT.

This clonotype came up many times. The DNA of the CDR3 is TGTGCCAGCAGGGGACACGTGAACACCGGGGAGCTGTTTTTT. This codes for CASRGHVNTGELFF. The J gene is TRBJ2-2, the V gene TRBV28; D is perhaps TRBD1 (6 bases). The germline CDR1 and CDR2 sequences are MDHEN and SYDVKM. The CDR3 length is 14 residues. Between the trimmed V and J ends, which lost 6 bases and 1 base, there was a span of 9 bases.

At least ten counts were recorded for this clonotype. The chain carries TRBV18 and TRBJ2-2; a weak D match, TRBD1 (5 bases). Germline V gene sequence: CDR1 KGHSH, CDR2 LQKENI. V was shortened by 4 bases and J by 5 bases, with 11 bases between the two germline ends. The CDR3 has 14 amino acids. CDR3 sequence reads: CASSHKQGTGELFF. CDR3 nucleotides: TGTGCCAGCTCACACAAGCAGGGAACCGGGGAGCTGTTTTTT.

Ten or more counts support this clonotype. The chain has TRBV7-9 and TRBJ2-1; 16 nucleotides align to TRBD2. The germline V gene has CDR1 SEHNR and CDR2 FQNEAQ (reference sequence). V lost 0 bases and J lost 7; bases outside the gene matches: 6. The length of the CDR3 is 18 residues. DNA of the CDR3: TGTGCCAGCAGCTTAGCACCGGGACTAGCGGGGGGGCAGAATGAGCAGTTCTTC. This encodes CASSLAPGLAGGQNEQFF.

This clonotype was observed many times. The chain links TRBV12-3 or TRBV12-4 to TRBJ2-3; the D call may be TRBD1 or TRBD2 (5 bases each). CDR3 length equals 13 residues. The V gene lost 3 bases and the J gene lost 4 bases, with 8 bases spanning the gap. This CDR3 reads CASSFRGPDTQYF. CDR3 nucleotides: TGTGCCAGCAGTTTTCGGGGCCCAGATACGCAGTATTTT.

This clonotype was seen many times. The chain uses TRBV6-4 and TRBJ1-5; D gene unclear. Germline CDR1 reads MRHNA; CDR2 reads SNTAGT. The CDR3 contains 15 residues. The ends were cut back, 4 bases at V and 1 base at J, with 11 bases in the middle. The CDR3: CASSVGQTSNQPQHF. In nucleotides, the CDR3 is TGTGCCAGCAGTGTAGGTCAGACCAGCAATCAGCCCCAGCATTTT.

This clonotype appeared many times. The chain employs TRBV7-6 and TRBJ2-3; D tentatively fits TRBD1 or TRBD2 (5 bases each). V was clipped by 3 bases and J by 2 bases, with 12 bases between them. The CDR3 has 15 amino acids. The germline gives CDR1 SGHVS, CDR2 FNYEAQ. The DNA for the CDR3 is TGTGCCAGCAGCTTCCGGGACCAAAACACAGATACGCAGTATTTT. Translation: CASSFRDQNTDTQYF.